The sequence of this T cell receptor (beta chain) was determined in a study of shared clonotypes between healthy human individuals. Study at large: There were three CD4 naive, three CD4 memory, two CD8 naive and one CD8 memory plates per donor.

Points on this clone: Antigen unknown.

Using immunoSEQ multiplex PCR, the repertoire was profiled, and TCRdb retains in-frame clones only, with some absent. Here the sample spans 85,000 to 100,000 clones, roughly two thirds being singletons. The donor population consisted of healthy HIV-negative adults with no recent acute infections or vaccinations. CD8 memory merged CD45RO+ with CCR7-negative CD45RA+ TemRA cells. Germline values: CDR1 SEHNR, CDR2 FQNEAQ (reference sequence). CDR3 length equals 17 residues. Deletions cut 5 bases from V and 1 base from J, with 15 bases between. Overall study findings and caveats: The study generally estimated greater richness for naive than memory subsets.

The chain recombines TRBV7-9 with TRBJ2-6, with D perhaps TRBD2 (6 bases). The clonotype was recovered from a man aged 30-40 years in good health. The sample was memory CD8+ T cells sorted from blood. The subset: CD45RO+ cells pooled with CCR7-negative TemRA cells. The CDR3 DNA sequence: TGTGCCAGCAGCAGACTAGTGGGGAAGTCTGGGGCCAACGTCCTGACTTTC. This codes for CASSRLVGKSGANVLTF.